Listed below are T cell receptor beta chains from one sample, sequenced in a study of T cells after posttransplantation cyclophosphamide. Assay used: immunoSEQ multiplex PCR; TCRdb lists only in-frame clones, some missing. Of 25,000 to 35,000 clones in the sample, 70% to 90% were seen once. Input material: PBMCs. These receptors were obtained from a woman aged 40 to 49 with a blood cancer, CMV-positive, and with a related stem cell donor. The CDR3 runs from the conserved cysteine through the conserved F or W. Each record gives: D gene, V gene, clone size, J gene, CDR3 DNA, CDR3 protein. D genes are given only for firm matches. The listing skips clone size in some rows; elsewhere it reads once, few, many or a size class.

>.|TRBV21-1|.|TRBJ2-1
TGTGCCAGCAGCAAAGAGGTGAGGGATTCCGACAATGAGCAGTTCTTC
CASSKEVRDSDNEQFF
>.|TRBV29-1|.|TRBJ2-7
TGCAGCGTTGAAGACGGTGGAGGGGCCGAGCAGTACTTC
CSVEDGGGAEQYF
>.|TRBV21-1|.|TRBJ2-7
TGTGCCAGCAGACCCCCGGACAGCTCCTACGAGCAGTACTTC
CASRPPDSSYEQYF
>.|TRBV10-1|.|TRBJ2-7
TGCGCCAGCAAGATAGGACTTAAAGGCTACGAGCAGTACTTC
CASKIGLKGYEQYF
>TRBD1|TRBV19|.|TRBJ2-4
TGTGCCAGTAGGCAAGACAGGGAATCCAAAAACATTCAGTACTTC
CASRQDRESKNIQYF
>.|TRBV7-9|once|TRBJ1-1
TGTGCCAGCAGCTTAGGGGGAGCAGGGACTGAAGCTTTCTTC
CASSLGGAGTEAFF
>TRBD2|TRBV7-2|.|TRBJ2-7
TGTGCCAGCAGCTTAAGCGGGGGGTCCTCCTACGAGCAGTACTTC
CASSLSGGSSYEQYF
>TRBD1|TRBV5-5|.|TRBJ2-7
TGTGCCAGCAGCTTGGCCACGACAGGGTACGAGCAGTACTTC
CASSLATTGYEQYF
>.|TRBV6-6|few|TRBJ2-5
TGTGCCAGCAGTTACTTTGGACATGGCGAGACCCAGTACTTC
CASSYFGHGETQYF
>.|TRBV4-1|.|TRBJ2-2
TGCGCCAGCAGTCCGCACAGGGTTTCGAACACCGGGGAGCTGTTTTTT
CASSPHRVSNTGELFF
>.|TRBV27|.|TRBJ1-1
TGTGCCAGCAGTTGGGGGGGCAACACTGAAGCTTTCTTT
CASSWGGNTEAFF
>TRBD1|TRBV13|once|TRBJ1-2
TGTGCCAGCAGCTCTGGACAGGGGGTGGCTGGCTACACCTTC
CASSSGQGVAGYTF
>.|TRBV7-2|.|TRBJ2-5
TGTGCCAGCATTGAAAGCCCGGGGACCCAGTACTTC
CASIESPGTQYF
>.|TRBV7-9|.|TRBJ2-6
TGTGCCAGCGGAACAGTCGAATCTGGGGCCAACGTCCTGACTTTC
CASGTVESGANVLTF
>TRBD1|TRBV7-9|few|TRBJ2-7
TGTGCCAGCAGCAAAAGACAGGGCTTTGGGAACGAGCAGTACTTC
CASSKRQGFGNEQYF
>TRBD1|TRBV20-1|.|TRBJ2-7
TGCAGTGCTGGGACAGGACACGAGCAGTACTTC
CSAGTGHEQYF